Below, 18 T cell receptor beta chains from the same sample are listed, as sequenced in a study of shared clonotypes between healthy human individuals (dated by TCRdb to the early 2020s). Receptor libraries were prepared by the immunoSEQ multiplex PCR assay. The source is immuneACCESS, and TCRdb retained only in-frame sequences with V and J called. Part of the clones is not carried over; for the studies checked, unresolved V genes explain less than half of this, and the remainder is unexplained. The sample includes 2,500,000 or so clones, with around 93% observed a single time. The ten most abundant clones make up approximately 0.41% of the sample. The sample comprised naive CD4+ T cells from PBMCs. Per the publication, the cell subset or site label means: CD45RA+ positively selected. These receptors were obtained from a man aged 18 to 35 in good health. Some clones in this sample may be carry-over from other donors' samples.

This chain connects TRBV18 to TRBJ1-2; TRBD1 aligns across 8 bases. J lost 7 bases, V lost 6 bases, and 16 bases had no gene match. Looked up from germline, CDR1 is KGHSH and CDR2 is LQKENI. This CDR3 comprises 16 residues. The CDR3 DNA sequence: TGTGCCAGCTCCCCTGAGACAGGGGCAGGGAAGGGTGGCTACACCTTC. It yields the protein CASSPETGAGKGGYTF.

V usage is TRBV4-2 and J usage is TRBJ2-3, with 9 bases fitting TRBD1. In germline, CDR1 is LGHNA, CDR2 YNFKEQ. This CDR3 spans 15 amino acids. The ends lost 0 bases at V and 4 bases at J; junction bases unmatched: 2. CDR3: CASSQDGTGPDTQYF. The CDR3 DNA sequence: TGTGCCAGCAGCCAAGATGGGACAGGGCCAGATACGCAGTATTTT.

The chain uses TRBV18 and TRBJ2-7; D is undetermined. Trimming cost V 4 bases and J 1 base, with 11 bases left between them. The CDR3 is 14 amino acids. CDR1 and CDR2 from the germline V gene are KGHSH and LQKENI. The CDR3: CASSRKPESYEQYF. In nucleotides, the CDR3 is TGTGCCAGCTCACGGAAACCGGAGTCCTACGAGCAGTACTTC.

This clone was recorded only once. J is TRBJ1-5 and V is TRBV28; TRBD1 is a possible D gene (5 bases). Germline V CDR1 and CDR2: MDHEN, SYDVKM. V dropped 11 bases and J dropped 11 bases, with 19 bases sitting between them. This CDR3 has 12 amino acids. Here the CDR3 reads CASDNLFGAQHF. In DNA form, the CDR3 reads TGTGCCTCGGACAACTTATTTGGGGCCCAGCATTTT.

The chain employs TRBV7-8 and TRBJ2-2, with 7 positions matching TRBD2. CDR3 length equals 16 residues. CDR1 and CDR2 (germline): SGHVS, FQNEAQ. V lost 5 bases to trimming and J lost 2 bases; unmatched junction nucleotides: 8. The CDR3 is CASSLQRGPNTGELFF. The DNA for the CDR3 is TGTGCCAGCAGCCTTCAGCGGGGACCAAACACCGGGGAGCTGTTTTTT.

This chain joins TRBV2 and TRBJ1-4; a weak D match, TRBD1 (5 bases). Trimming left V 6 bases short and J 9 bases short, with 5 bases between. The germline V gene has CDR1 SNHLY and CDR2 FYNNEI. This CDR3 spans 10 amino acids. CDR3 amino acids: CASRGQKLFF. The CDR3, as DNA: TGTGCCAGCAGGGGGCAAAAACTGTTTTTT.

CDR3 coding DNA: TGTGCCAGCAGTCGGGACAGGGGGCGCGTCAGCAATCAGCCCCAGCATTTT. Translating it yields CASSRDRGRVSNQPQHF. V usage is TRBV7-9 and J usage is TRBJ1-5; 12 bases agree with TRBD1. Germline CDR1 is SEHNR and CDR2 is FQNEAQ (reference sequence). The V gene end was trimmed by 6 bases and the J gene end by 1 base; junction bases not matched to a gene: 7. CDR3 length: 17 amino acids.

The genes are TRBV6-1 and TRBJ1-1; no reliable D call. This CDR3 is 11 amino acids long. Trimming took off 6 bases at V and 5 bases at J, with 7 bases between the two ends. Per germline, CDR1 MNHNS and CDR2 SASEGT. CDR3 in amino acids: CASRRETEAFF. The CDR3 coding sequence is TGTGCCAGCAGGCGAGAGACTGAAGCTTTCTTT.

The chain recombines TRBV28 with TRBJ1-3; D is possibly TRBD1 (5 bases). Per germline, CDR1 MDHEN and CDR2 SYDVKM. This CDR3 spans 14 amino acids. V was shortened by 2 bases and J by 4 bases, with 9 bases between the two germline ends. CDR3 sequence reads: CASSLIREGNTIYF. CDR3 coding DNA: TGTGCCAGCAGTTTAATCAGGGAGGGAAACACCATATATTTT.

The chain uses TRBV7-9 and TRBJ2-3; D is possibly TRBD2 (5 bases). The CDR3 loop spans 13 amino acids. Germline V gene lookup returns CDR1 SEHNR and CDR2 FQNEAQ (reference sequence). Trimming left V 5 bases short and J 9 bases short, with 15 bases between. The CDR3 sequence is CASSAGLSLTQYF. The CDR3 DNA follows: TGTGCCAGCAGCGCCGGACTCTCACTCACGCAGTATTTT.

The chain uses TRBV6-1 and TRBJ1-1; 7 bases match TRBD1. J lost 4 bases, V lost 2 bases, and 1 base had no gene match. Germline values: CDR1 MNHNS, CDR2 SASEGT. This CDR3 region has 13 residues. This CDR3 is CASSEPGGTEAFF. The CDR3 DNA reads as TGTGCCAGCAGTGAACCAGGGGGCACTGAAGCTTTCTTT.

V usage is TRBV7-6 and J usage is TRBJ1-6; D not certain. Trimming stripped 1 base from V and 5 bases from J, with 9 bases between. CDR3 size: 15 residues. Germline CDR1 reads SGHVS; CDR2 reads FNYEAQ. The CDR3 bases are TGTGCCAGCAGCTTAGGAGACAACAATAATTCACCCCTCCACTTT. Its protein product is CASSLGDNNNSPLHF.

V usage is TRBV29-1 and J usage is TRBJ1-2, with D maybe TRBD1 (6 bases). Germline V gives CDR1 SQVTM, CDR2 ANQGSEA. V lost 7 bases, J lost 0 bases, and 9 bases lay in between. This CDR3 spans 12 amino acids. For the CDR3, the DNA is TGCAGCGGGGACACCTCTAACTATGGCTACACCTTC. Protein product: CSGDTSNYGYTF. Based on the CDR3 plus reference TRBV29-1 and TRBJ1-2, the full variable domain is SAVISQKPSRDICQRGTSLTIQCQVDSQVTMMFWYRQQPGQSLTLIATANQGSEATYESGFVIDKFPISRPNLTFSTLTVSNMSPEDSSIYLCSGDTSNYGYTFGSGTRLTVV.

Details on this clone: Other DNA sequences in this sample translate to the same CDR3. Here the CDR3 reads CASSAQGRNTEAFF. CDR3 coding DNA: TGTGCCAGCAGCGCACAGGGCCGGAACACTGAAGCTTTCTTT. The chain joins TRBV2 to TRBJ1-1; D may be TRBD1 (6 bases). Germline CDR1 and CDR2: SNHLY and FYNNEI. Trimming removed 6 bases from V and 1 base from J, with 12 bases in between. The CDR3 spans 14 residues.

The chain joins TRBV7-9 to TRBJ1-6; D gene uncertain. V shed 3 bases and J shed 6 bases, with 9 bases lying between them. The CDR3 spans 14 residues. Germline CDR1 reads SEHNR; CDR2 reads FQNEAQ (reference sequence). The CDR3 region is CASSFSVLNSPLHF. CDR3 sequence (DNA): TGTGCCAGCAGCTTCAGCGTTCTTAATTCACCCCTCCACTTT.

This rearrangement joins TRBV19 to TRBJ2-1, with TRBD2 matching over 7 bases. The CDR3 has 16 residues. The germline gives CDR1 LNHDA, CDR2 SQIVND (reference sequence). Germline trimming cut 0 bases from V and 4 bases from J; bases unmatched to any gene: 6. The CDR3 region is CASSIDHGREYNEQFF. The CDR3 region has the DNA TGTGCCAGTAGTATAGATCATGGGCGGGAGTACAATGAGCAGTTCTTC.

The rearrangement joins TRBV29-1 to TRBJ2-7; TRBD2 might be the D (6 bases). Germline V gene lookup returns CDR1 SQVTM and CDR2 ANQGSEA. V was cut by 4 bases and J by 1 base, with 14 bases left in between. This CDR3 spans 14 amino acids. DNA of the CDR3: TGCAGCGTTGGGGGCTCGGCGGGGTCCTACGAGCAGTACTTC. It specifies CSVGGSAGSYEQYF.

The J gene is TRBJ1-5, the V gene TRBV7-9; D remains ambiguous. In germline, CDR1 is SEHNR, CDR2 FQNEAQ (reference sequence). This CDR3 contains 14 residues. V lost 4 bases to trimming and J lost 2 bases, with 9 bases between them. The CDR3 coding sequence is TGTGCCAGCAGCTCCAGCGAGGGCAATCAGCCCCAGCATTTT. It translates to CASSSSEGNQPQHF.